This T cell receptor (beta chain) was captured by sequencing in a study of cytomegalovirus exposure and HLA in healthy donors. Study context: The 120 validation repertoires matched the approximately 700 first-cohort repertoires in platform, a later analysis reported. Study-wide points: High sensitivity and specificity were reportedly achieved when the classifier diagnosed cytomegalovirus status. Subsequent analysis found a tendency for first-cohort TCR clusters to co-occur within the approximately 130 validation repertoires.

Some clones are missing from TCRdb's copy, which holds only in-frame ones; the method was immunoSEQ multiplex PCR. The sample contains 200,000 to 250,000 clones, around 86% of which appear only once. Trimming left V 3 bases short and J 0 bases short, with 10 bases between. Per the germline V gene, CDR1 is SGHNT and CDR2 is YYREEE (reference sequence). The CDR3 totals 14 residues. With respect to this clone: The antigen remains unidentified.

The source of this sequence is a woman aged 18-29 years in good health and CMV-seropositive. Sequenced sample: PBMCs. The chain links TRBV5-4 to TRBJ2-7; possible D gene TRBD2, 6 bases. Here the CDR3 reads CASSSGLPSYEQYF. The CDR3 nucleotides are TGTGCCAGCAGCTCGGGACTGCCCTCCTACGAGCAGTACTTC.